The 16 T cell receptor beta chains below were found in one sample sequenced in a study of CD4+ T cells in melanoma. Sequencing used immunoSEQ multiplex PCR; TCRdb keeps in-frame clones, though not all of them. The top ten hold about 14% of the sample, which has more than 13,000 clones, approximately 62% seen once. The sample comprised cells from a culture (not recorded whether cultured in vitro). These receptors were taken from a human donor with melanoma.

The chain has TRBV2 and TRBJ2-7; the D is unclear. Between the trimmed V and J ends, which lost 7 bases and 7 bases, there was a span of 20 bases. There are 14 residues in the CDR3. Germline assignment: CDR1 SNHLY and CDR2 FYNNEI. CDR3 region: CASTKPAGTEEQYF. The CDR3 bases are TGTGCCAGCACCAAACCCGCCGGTACCGAGGAGCAGTACTTC.

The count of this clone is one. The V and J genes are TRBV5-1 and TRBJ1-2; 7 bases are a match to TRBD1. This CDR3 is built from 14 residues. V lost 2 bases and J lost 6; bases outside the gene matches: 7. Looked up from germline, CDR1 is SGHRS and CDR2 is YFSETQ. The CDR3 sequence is CASSFDRARDGYTF. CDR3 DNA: TGCGCCAGCAGCTTCGACAGGGCCAGAGATGGCTACACCTTC.

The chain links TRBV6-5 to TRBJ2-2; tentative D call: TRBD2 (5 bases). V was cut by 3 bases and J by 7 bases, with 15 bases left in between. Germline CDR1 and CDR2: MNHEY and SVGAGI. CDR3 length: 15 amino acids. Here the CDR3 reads CASSYFGPGIGELFF. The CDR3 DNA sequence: TGTGCCAGCAGTTATTTCGGGCCGGGAATCGGGGAGCTGTTTTTT.

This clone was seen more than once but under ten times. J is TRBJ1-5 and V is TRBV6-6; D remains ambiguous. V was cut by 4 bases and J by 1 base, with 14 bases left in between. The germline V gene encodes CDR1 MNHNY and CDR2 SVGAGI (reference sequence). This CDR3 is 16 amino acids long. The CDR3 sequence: CASSSFGRASNQPQHF. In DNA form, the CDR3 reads TGTGCCAGCAGTTCGTTTGGGAGGGCGAGCAATCAGCCCCAGCATTTT.

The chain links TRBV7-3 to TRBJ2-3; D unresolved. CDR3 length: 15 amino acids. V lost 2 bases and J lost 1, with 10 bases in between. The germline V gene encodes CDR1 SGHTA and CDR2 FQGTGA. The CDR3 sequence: CASSLSSARTDTQYF. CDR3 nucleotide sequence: TGTGCCAGCAGCTTATCCTCAGCGCGCACAGATACGCAGTATTTT. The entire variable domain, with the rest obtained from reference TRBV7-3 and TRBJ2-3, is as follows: GAGVSQTPSNKVTEKGKYVELRCDPISGHTALYWYRQSLGQGPEFLIYFQGTGAADDSGLPNDRFFAVRPEGSVSTLKIQRTERGDSAVYLCASSLSSARTDTQYFGPGTRLTVL.

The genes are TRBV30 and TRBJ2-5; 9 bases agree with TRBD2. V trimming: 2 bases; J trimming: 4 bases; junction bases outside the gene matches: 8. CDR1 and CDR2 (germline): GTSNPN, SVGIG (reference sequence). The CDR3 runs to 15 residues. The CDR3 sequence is CAWSRGGGAGETQYF. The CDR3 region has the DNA TGTGCCTGGAGTCGGGGCGGGGGGGCAGGAGAGACCCAGTACTTC.

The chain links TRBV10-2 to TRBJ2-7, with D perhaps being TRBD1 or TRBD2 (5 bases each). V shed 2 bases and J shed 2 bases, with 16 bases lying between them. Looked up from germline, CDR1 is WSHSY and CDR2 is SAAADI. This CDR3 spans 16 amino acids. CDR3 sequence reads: CASSEPYRDVTYEQYF. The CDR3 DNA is TGCGCCAGCAGTGAGCCTTACCGGGACGTCACCTACGAGCAGTACTTC.

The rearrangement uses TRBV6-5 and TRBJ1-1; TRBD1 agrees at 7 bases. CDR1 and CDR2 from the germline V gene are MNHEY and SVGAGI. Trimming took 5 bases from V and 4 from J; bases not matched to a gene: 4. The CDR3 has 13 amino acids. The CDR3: CASSLQGTTEAFF. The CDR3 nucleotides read TGTGCCAGCAGTCTACAGGGGACCACTGAAGCTTTCTTT.

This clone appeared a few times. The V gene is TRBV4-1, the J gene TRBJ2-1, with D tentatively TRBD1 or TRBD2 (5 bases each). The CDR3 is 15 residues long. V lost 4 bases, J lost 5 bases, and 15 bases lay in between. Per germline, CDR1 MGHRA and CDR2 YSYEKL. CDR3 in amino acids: CASSPDPGTNNEQFF. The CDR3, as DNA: TGCGCCAGCAGCCCTGACCCCGGGACGAACAATGAGCAGTTCTTC.

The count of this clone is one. CDR3 in amino acids: CASSFTSGGGNEQFF. The CDR3 nucleotides read TGTGCCAGCAGCTTCACTAGCGGGGGGGGCAATGAGCAGTTCTTC. The V and J genes are TRBV7-2 and TRBJ2-1; TRBD2 aligns across 13 bases. This CDR3 contains 15 residues. Trimming at V came to 3 bases and at J to 6 bases, leaving 2 bases not matched to a gene. Germline values: CDR1 SGHTA, CDR2 FQGNSA.

The CDR3 here is CASSLGAGAHYEQYF. The CDR3 region has the DNA TGTGCCAGCAGCTTAGGCGCAGGGGCGCACTACGAGCAGTACTTC. The rearrangement links TRBV11-2 to TRBJ2-7; TRBD1 is a possible D gene (6 bases). The CDR3 runs to 15 residues. Looked up from germline, CDR1 is SGHAT and CDR2 is FQNNGV. Trimming stripped 1 base from V and 3 bases from J, with 13 bases between.

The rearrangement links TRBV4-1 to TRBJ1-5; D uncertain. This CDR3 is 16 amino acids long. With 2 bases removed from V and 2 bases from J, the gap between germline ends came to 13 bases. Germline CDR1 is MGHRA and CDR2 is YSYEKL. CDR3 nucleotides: TGCGCCAGCAGCCAAAGCGGGGTGAGGGGCAATCAGCCCCAGCATTTT. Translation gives CASSQSGVRGNQPQHF.

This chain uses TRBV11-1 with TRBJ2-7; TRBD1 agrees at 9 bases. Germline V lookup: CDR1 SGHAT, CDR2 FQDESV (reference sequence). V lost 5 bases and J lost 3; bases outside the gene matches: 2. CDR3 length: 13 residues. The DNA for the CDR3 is TGTGCCAGCAGCAAGGACAGGGGCTACGAGCAGTACTTC. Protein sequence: CASSKDRGYEQYF.

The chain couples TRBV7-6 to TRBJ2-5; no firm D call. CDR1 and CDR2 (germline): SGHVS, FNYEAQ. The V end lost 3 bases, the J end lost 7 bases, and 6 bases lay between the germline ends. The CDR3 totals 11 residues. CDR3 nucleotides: TGTGCCAGCAGCTTCGGTGGGACCCAGTACTTC. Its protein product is CASSFGGTQYF.

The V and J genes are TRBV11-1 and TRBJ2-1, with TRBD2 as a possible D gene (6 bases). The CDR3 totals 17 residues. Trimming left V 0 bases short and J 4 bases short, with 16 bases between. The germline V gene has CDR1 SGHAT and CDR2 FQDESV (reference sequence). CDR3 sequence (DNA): TGTGCCAGCAGCTTAGCGGGGATAGGGGCGGGATACAATGAGCAGTTCTTC. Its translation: CASSLAGIGAGYNEQFF.

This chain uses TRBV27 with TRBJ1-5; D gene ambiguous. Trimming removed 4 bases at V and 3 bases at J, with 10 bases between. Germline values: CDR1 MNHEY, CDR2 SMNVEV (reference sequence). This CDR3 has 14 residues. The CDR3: CASSYKDSNQPQHF. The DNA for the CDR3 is TGTGCCAGCAGTTACAAGGATTCCAATCAGCCCCAGCATTTT.